Each of the 21 T cell receptor beta chains below was sequenced from the same sample in a study of T cells in Graves' hyperthyroidism and ophthalmopathy. The TCR beta CDR3 regions underwent amplification using RNA transcripts as the source. The HTBI set primed first-round TCR CDR3 RT-PCR. TCRdb used MiXCR to reprocess the multiplex PCR reads, holding one entry per CDR3 protein. The sample comprises some 740,000 distinct CDR3 sequences, 14% of which are singletons, and roughly 10% rests with the top ten. Source material: blood. All receptors derive from a woman aged 18-29 years with Graves' hyperthyroidism.

This clonotype was recorded many times. The J gene is TRBJ1-1, the V gene TRBV19, with 12 bases aligning to TRBD1. CDR1 and CDR2 (germline): LNHDA, SQIVND (reference sequence). The CDR3 length is 16 residues. The ends lost 3 bases at V and 7 bases at J; junction bases unmatched: 9. The CDR3 DNA follows: TGTGCCAGTAGTATGTTCTGGGACAGGGGGCAAGGTGAAGCTTTCTTT. It encodes CASSMFWDRGQGEAFF. Supplemented by reference TRBV19 and TRBJ1-1, the full variable domain reads DGGITQSPKYLFRKEGQNVTLSCEQNLNHDAMYWYRQDPGQGLRLIYYSQIVNDFQKGDIAEGYSVSREKKESFPLTVTSAQKNPTAFYLCASSMFWDRGQGEAFFGQGTRLTVV.

This clonotype was recorded only once. CDR3 coding DNA: TGTGCCAGCAGCGTAGCTGGGGGGGCATCGGATTGGGACACTGAAGCTTTCTTT. Translated, it gives CASSVAGGASDWDTEAFF. The chain combines TRBV9 with TRBJ1-1, with D perhaps TRBD1 (6 bases). This CDR3 has 18 amino acids. V lost 0 bases to trimming and J lost 3 bases, with 21 bases between them. Germline V gene sequence: CDR1 SGDLS, CDR2 YYNGEE.

The chain is built from TRBV2 and TRBJ2-2; 11 bases line up with TRBD2. The CDR3 extends over 15 amino acids. Trimming at V came to 7 bases and at J to 7 bases, leaving 8 bases not matched to a gene. Germline assignment: CDR1 SNHLY and CDR2 FYNNEI. The CDR3 nucleotides are TGTGCCAGCAATCGACTAGCGGGAACCAACGGGGAGCTGTTTTTT. It specifies CASNRLAGTNGELFF.

This clonotype was observed many times. V and J are TRBV20-1 and TRBJ2-1, with 8 bases lining up with TRBD2. The CDR3 runs to 16 residues. From germline, CDR1 is DFQATT and CDR2 SNEGSKA (reference sequence). V lost 0 bases and J lost 4; bases outside the gene matches: 8. The chain's CDR3 is CSARDPTGGPYNEQFF. The CDR3 DNA sequence: TGCAGTGCTAGAGATCCAACGGGAGGGCCGTACAATGAGCAGTTCTTC.

This clonotype has ten or more counts. The chain employs TRBV20-1 and TRBJ2-5; the D is unclear. The germline gives CDR1 DFQATT, CDR2 SNEGSKA (reference sequence). The CDR3 has 12 residues. V lost 1 base and J 3 bases, leaving 6 bases between the germline ends. Here the CDR3 reads CSARVGKETQYF. The CDR3 DNA reads TGCAGTGCTAGAGTGGGGAAAGAGACCCAGTACTTC.

This clonotype was seen more than once but under ten times. This chain joins TRBV28 and TRBJ1-3; 7 positions match TRBD1. V gave up 7 bases and J gave up 0 bases; unmatched junction bases: 9. The CDR3 has 16 residues. Germline CDR1 and CDR2: MDHEN and SYDVKM. CDR3 DNA sequence: TGTGCCAGCACCCTTGGACAGGCCTCCTCTGGAAACACCATATATTTT. Residues: CASTLGQASSGNTIYF.

The rearrangement uses TRBV5-4 and TRBJ2-5; 9 bases are shared with TRBD1. The CDR3 consists of 16 residues. From germline, CDR1 is SGHNT and CDR2 YYREEE (reference sequence). Losses at the gene ends were 0 bases for V and 4 bases for J; bases not matched to a gene: 7. The CDR3 DNA is TGTGCCAGCAGCTTGGCTGGGACAGGGTTAGGAGAGACCCAGTACTTC. Translation gives CASSLAGTGLGETQYF.

There are a few counts of this clonotype. V is TRBV7-9 and J is TRBJ2-6; tentative D call: TRBD2 (5 bases). The CDR3 covers 16 residues. Germline V gene data show CDR1 as SEHNR and CDR2 as FQNEAQ (reference sequence). Trimming took 6 bases from V and 0 from J, leaving 12 bases between them. CDR3 in DNA: TGTGCCAGCAGGTCGGTGAGGGTCTCTGGGGCCAACGTCCTGACTTTC. Encoded protein: CASRSVRVSGANVLTF.

This clonotype was observed at least ten times. Here the CDR3 DNA reads TGTGCCAGCAGTTTTGGAGGGAATGAAAAACTGTTTTTT. This translates into CASSFGGNEKLFF. The gene calls are TRBV28 and TRBJ1-4; the D is unclear. Germline lookup yields CDR1 MDHEN and CDR2 SYDVKM. V was trimmed by 3 bases and J by 5 bases, leaving 7 bases between them. CDR3 length: 13 residues.

The gene calls are TRBV7-2 and TRBJ2-1; perhaps D is TRBD1 or TRBD2 (6 bases each). Germline V gene data show CDR1 as SGHTA and CDR2 as FQGNSA. Trimming shortened V by 2 bases and J by 4 bases, and 12 bases separated the two germline ends. This CDR3 has 15 residues. The CDR3 sequence is CASSLRGTFYNEQFF. CDR3 coding DNA: TGTGCCAGCAGCTTAAGGGGGACTTTTTACAATGAGCAGTTCTTC.

This clonotype was picked up a small number of times. V and J are TRBV6-2 or TRBV6-3 and TRBJ1-5; D not certain. Germline V gene data show CDR1 as MNHEY and CDR2 as SVGEGT. This CDR3 is 14 amino acids long. Trimming pared 5 bases from V and 9 bases from J, leaving 17 bases between. The CDR3 here is CASSLAPLNGPQHF. CDR3 DNA sequence: TGTGCCAGCAGTCTCGCGCCTTTGAACGGGCCCCAGCATTTT.

This clonotype was recorded many times. The chain recombines TRBV30 with TRBJ2-3; 8 positions match TRBD1. This CDR3 has 16 residues. Looked up from germline, CDR1 is GTSNPN and CDR2 is SVGIG (reference sequence). Losses at the gene ends were 2 bases for V and 2 bases for J; bases not matched to a gene: 9. CDR3 residues: CAWSTGTGIFTDTQYF. For the CDR3, the DNA is TGTGCCTGGAGTACCGGGACAGGAATTTTCACAGATACGCAGTATTTT.

This clonotype has a count of ten or more. The rearrangement uses TRBV13 and TRBJ1-1; perhaps TRBD1 as D (5 bases). V was clipped by 5 bases and J by 2 bases, with 21 bases between them. CDR1 is PRHDT, CDR2 FYEKMQ, per germline (reference sequence). The CDR3 has 17 residues. The chain's CDR3 is CASSLSWGSSPNTEAFF. Written as DNA, the CDR3 is TGTGCCAGCAGCCTCTCTTGGGGGAGCTCCCCAAACACTGAAGCTTTCTTT.

This clonotype was seen many times. This CDR3 reads CASSVGQVNEKLFF. CDR3 in DNA: TGTGCCAGCAGTGTAGGGCAGGTTAATGAAAAACTGTTTTTT. The genes are TRBV6-1 and TRBJ1-4, with D unclear. Germline V lookup: CDR1 MNHNS, CDR2 SASEGT. This CDR3 contains 14 residues. With 4 bases removed from V and 4 bases from J, the gap between germline ends came to 10 bases.

Many counts were recorded for this clonotype. The chain recombines TRBV7-2 with TRBJ2-7, with TRBD1 matching 9 bases. Germline CDR1 and CDR2: SGHTA and FQGNSA. There are 15 residues in the CDR3. V lost 4 bases to trimming and J lost 0 bases; unmatched junction nucleotides: 4. Written as DNA, the CDR3 is TGTGCCAGCAGCTGGGACAGGGATCTCTCCTACGAGCAGTACTTC. Residues: CASSWDRDLSYEQYF.

This clonotype appeared many times. This chain joins TRBV30 and TRBJ2-3; TRBD2 aligns across 9 bases. Per the germline V gene, CDR1 is GTSNPN and CDR2 is SVGIG (reference sequence). With 7 bases clipped from V and 9 bases from J, the junction kept 11 bases outside the gene matches. There are 13 residues in the CDR3. CDR3 DNA: TGTGCCTACCTAAGGAGGGCGGGGGGGACGCAGTATTTT. It encodes CAYLRRAGGTQYF.

This clonotype has ten or more counts. The chain recombines TRBV7-9 with TRBJ1-5; 10 bases match TRBD1. J lost 4 bases, V lost 3 bases, and 3 bases had no gene match. Germline-derived CDR1 and CDR2 are SEHNR and FQNEAQ (reference sequence). The CDR3 runs 15 residues. In DNA form, the CDR3 reads TGTGCCAGCAGCTTGGGGGACAGGGGAAATCAGCCCCAGCATTTT. Translated: CASSLGDRGNQPQHF.

This chain uses TRBV5-4 with TRBJ1-1; no definite D call. Germline V gives CDR1 SGHNT, CDR2 YYREEE (reference sequence). The V gene lost 4 bases and the J gene lost 6 bases, with 19 bases spanning the gap. The CDR3 is 15 residues long. CDR3 DNA sequence: TGTGCCAGCAGCATCCAAGGTCGGGCGATTGCTGAAGCTTTCTTT. Translation: CASSIQGRAIAEAFF.

CDR3 sequence (DNA): TGCAGTGCTAGATCCCCCACGGGGACTAGCGGGGGCTACGAGCAGTACTTC. Protein sequence: CSARSPTGTSGGYEQYF. The chain has TRBV20-1 and TRBJ2-7; 14 bases align to TRBD2. The CDR3 has 17 amino acids. CDR1 and CDR2 (germline): DFQATT, SNEGSKA (reference sequence). V shed 2 bases and J 3 bases; nucleotides not matched to a gene: 9.

This clonotype was recorded many times. The rearrangement uses TRBV7-9 and TRBJ2-2; D is undetermined. Germline values: CDR1 SEHNR, CDR2 FQNEAQ (reference sequence). Trimming pared 0 bases from V and 3 bases from J, leaving 14 bases between. The CDR3 loop spans 17 amino acids. The chain's CDR3 is CASSLAVRVQDTGELFF. CDR3 nucleotide sequence: TGTGCCAGCAGCTTAGCTGTAAGGGTACAAGACACCGGGGAGCTGTTTTTT.

This clonotype was seen ten or more times. The CDR3 is CASSSLVDPYEQYF. Written as DNA, the CDR3 is TGTGCCAGCAGCTCGCTCGTCGACCCATACGAGCAGTACTTC. The J gene is TRBJ2-7, the V gene TRBV11-2; no definite D call. Germline V gene lookup returns CDR1 SGHAT and CDR2 FQNNGV. The CDR3 runs 14 residues. With 4 bases removed from V and 4 bases from J, the gap between germline ends came to 14 bases.